This paragraph reports one T cell receptor beta chain. Its antigen remains undetermined. Base qualities are not recorded, but no much larger clone differs from it by a single base. Sample treatment or condition, as interpreted from the label and publication: some 20 received Ad26.COV2.S at low or high dose, single or two shots; several received placebo; per-sample allocation not given. Repertoires of vaccine and placebo recipients were sequenced from samples taken on day 63 after the first injection. In Cohort 1b, some 25 adults aged 18-55 years were enrolled at a single site in Boston, USA, between 29 July and 7 August 2020. Ad26.COV2.S consisted of a replication-incompetent adenovirus type 26 vector by which a prefusion-stabilized SARS-CoV-2 spike protein from the original Wuhan strain was expressed. The data belong to a study of Ad26.COV2.S vaccination and SARS-CoV-2 variants (dated by TCRdb to the early 2020s). Study-wide context: Vaccine-arm donors were drawn from COV1001, a multicentre, randomized, double-blind, placebo-controlled phase I-IIa trial of Ad26.COV2.S in healthy adults. TCRbeta repertoire sequencing was used to assess the specificity and breadth of SARS-CoV-2-reactive T cell receptors after Ad26.COV2.S vaccination. The TCR-sequenced set comprised about 30 samples: some 20 Ad26.COV2.S vaccine recipients, 5 placebo recipients and 8 SARS-CoV-2 convalescent individuals. Ad26.COV2.S was given intramuscularly at 5x10^10 or 1x10^11 viral particles, as a single shot or as two shots 56 days apart. Blinding of investigators to trial group allocation was maintained during experiments and outcome assessment. Trial participants were randomized into five groups of five, in which low-dose or high-dose Ad26.COV2.S was given once or twice, or placebo was given on both occasions. What the work shows at the level of the full study, not this receptor alone: After vaccination, substantial breadth of spike-specific CD8+ and CD4+ T cell responses was reported. Vaccine and placebo recipients had comparable non-spike TCR breadth, which fits with the vaccine containing only spike. Compared with placebo recipients, Ad26.COV2.S recipients showed higher spike-specific TCR breadth (P = 0.0014). It was noted by the authors that total T cell responses may have been underestimated by the TCR breadth and depth analyses. The study was not powered for comparison of responses between vaccine doses or regimens.

From cysteine to phenylalanine, the CDR3 is 16 amino acids long. Only the CDR3 region is kept as DNA, spanning 48 bases read in frame from base 1. Germline trimming: 5 bases from V, 0 bases from J; junction bases outside gene matches: 6. Sequences SGHDN (CDR1) and FVKESK (CDR2) are obtained from the germline V gene. The immunoSEQ Assay was the method used to sequence TCRbeta CDR3 regions. After extraction, genomic DNA underwent amplification by bias-controlled multiplex PCR, followed by high-throughput sequencing. As for how the authors treated the data: To quantify the absolute abundance of every unique TCRbeta CDR3 region, sequences were collapsed and filtered. T cell fraction was estimated by normalization of TCRbeta template counts to usable DNA, with usable DNA being measured through amplification of reference genes present in all nucleated cells. Repertoire TCRs were annotated as SARS-CoV-2-specific when V gene, CDR3 amino acid sequence and J gene were exactly matched to a known reactive TCR set. The reference SARS-CoV-2 TCR set came from MIRA and was filtered for enrichment in COVID-19-positive ImmuneCODE repertoires, removing public or cross-reactive TCRs. Using the MIRA antigens, annotated TCRs were further analysed by specific ORF or by position within an ORF. Breadth was defined as the number of annotated unique rearrangements divided by the total number of unique productive rearrangements, and depth was defined as the summed frequency of the annotated unique rearrangements. TCR breadth was compared between groups using two-sided Wilcoxon rank-sum tests. The immuneACCESS repertoire file appears here via TCRdb, limited to in-frame rearrangements. These files lack a portion of the clones; in checked studies, under half of the deficit traces to unresolved V genes, and the cause of the others is not known. For V, J and clone size, that table is used; D and trimming come from the DNA. This sample lists about 350,000 clones; 85% were detected once. The ten largest clones represent about 3.3% of the sample.

The sequence was obtained from a person between 18 and 65 years old who received the Ad26.COV2.S COVID-19 vaccine or a placebo. This chain is built from TRBV14 and TRBJ2-2; 7 middle bases align to TRBD1. Source: peripheral blood, taken in a trial of Ad26.COV2.S vaccine versus placebo. The sequence in DNA is TGTGCCAGCAGCTCGGGACAGCATACGAACACCGGGGAGCTGTTTTTT. The encoded protein is CASSSGQHTNTGELFF.